The 19 T cell receptor beta chains presented below share a single source sample, sequenced in a study of cytomegalovirus exposure and HLA in healthy donors. PCR used 60 Vbeta primers and 13 Jbeta primers. Profiling relied on immunoSEQ multiplex PCR, and the TCRdb table lists in-frame clones only, not all of them. The data hold tens of thousands of clones, with roughly four fifths observed a single time. The material sequenced was PBMCs. The receptor set was obtained from a human donor in good health.

V usage is TRBV6-1 and J usage is TRBJ2-1, with 11 bases aligning to TRBD2. Germline V lookup: CDR1 MNHNS, CDR2 SASEGT. This CDR3 is 15 amino acids long. The V gene end was trimmed by 6 bases and the J gene end by 9 bases; junction bases not matched to a gene: 10. The CDR3 DNA sequence: TGTGCCAGCAGCCCACTAGCGGGGGTTCTCCGTGAGCAGTTCTTC. Translated, it gives CASSPLAGVLREQFF.

The J gene is TRBJ1-5, the V gene TRBV18; D is undetermined. CDR3 size: 14 residues. Germline assignment: CDR1 KGHSH and CDR2 LQKENI. V dropped 3 bases and J dropped 7 bases, with 13 bases sitting between them. CDR3 region: CASSPREVGQPQHF. The CDR3 DNA reads as TGTGCCAGCTCACCCCGAGAGGTCGGGCAGCCCCAGCATTTT.

The gene calls are TRBV19 and TRBJ2-2, with D hard to call. The length of the CDR3 is 16 residues. Trimming took 3 bases from V and 1 from J, leaving 12 bases between them. CDR1 is LNHDA, CDR2 SQIVND, per germline (reference sequence). CDR3 protein: CASSISKRKNTGELFF. The CDR3 bases are TGTGCCAGTAGTATCTCGAAGCGAAAGAACACCGGGGAGCTGTTTTTT.

This clone was observed a handful of times. The chain couples TRBV9 to TRBJ1-4; 7 positions agree with TRBD1. Germline V gene data show CDR1 as SGDLS and CDR2 as YYNGEE. J gave up 4 bases and V 1 base, and 7 bases lay outside the gene matches. This CDR3 spans 16 amino acids. The CDR3 protein is CASSVRTGTVNEKLFF. DNA of the CDR3: TGTGCCAGCAGCGTAAGAACCGGGACAGTTAATGAAAAACTGTTTTTT.

The chain uses TRBV7-2 and TRBJ1-2, with 9 bases aligning to TRBD1. Trimming took 5 bases from V and 0 from J; bases not matched to a gene: 4. Germline loops: CDR1 SGHTA, CDR2 FQGNSA. The CDR3 is 15 amino acids. The CDR3 sequence is CASSPRTGANYGYTF. The DNA for the CDR3 is TGTGCCAGCAGCCCGAGGACAGGGGCTAACTATGGCTACACCTTC.

This chain uses TRBV27 with TRBJ1-5; TRBD1 agrees at 10 bases. The CDR3 length is 14 residues. Per the germline V gene, CDR1 is MNHEY and CDR2 is SMNVEV (reference sequence). V was pared by 3 bases and J by 9 bases, with 5 bases of the junction left unmatched. The chain's CDR3 is CASSLGQGFLPQHF. The CDR3, as DNA: TGTGCCAGCAGTTTGGGACAGGGGTTCCTGCCCCAGCATTTT.

This chain links TRBV12-5 with TRBJ1-6; 10 bases are a match to TRBD1. CDR1 is LGHNT, CDR2 FRNRAP, per germline. V dropped 3 bases and J dropped 6; count of bases not matched to a gene: 2. This CDR3 comprises 15 residues. CDR3 residues: CASGFGQGGNSPLHF. The CDR3 coding sequence is TGTGCTAGTGGTTTCGGACAGGGGGGTAATTCACCCCTCCACTTT.

The chain joins TRBV19 to TRBJ1-1, with no clear D. The germline CDR1 and CDR2 sequences are LNHDA and SQIVND (reference sequence). This CDR3 spans 12 amino acids. With 5 bases removed from V and 5 bases from J, the gap between germline ends came to 9 bases. CDR3 coding DNA: TGTGCCAGTAGTCAGAGGCGGACTGAAGCTTTCTTT. Translated, it gives CASSQRRTEAFF. Based on the CDR3 plus reference TRBV19 and TRBJ1-1, the full variable domain is DGGITQSPKYLFRKEGQNVTLSCEQNLNHDAMYWYRQDPGQGLRLIYYSQIVNDFQKGDIAEGYSVSREKKESFPLTVTSAQKNPTAFYLCASSQRRTEAFFGQGTRLTVV.

The chain uses TRBV5-4 and TRBJ2-1; TRBD1 matches 7 bases. Trimming cost V 0 bases and J 4 bases; bases outside gene matches: 4. Germline CDR1 reads SGHNT; CDR2 reads YYREEE (reference sequence). The CDR3 is made up of 15 amino acids. The CDR3 sequence: CASSLGGGFYNEQFF. In DNA, the CDR3 is TGTGCCAGCAGCTTGGGAGGGGGCTTTTACAATGAGCAGTTCTTC.

Turning to this clone: At one of its ends the junction is not consistent with the germline gene, which may arise from a read error. The V gene is TRBV7-9, the J gene TRBJ1-1; D is unclear. CDR3 length: 14 residues. The germline V gene has CDR1 SEHNR and CDR2 FQNEAQ (reference sequence). CDR3 DNA sequence: TGTTCCAGCAGCAAACCCCTAGAGAACACTGAAGCTTTCTTT. Translating gives CSSSKPLENTEAFF.

The table lists this clone with a count of one. V usage is TRBV28 and J usage is TRBJ2-5; 14 bases map to TRBD2. The CDR3 is 17 residues long. V was clipped by 5 bases and J by 1 base; unmatched bases: 6. Germline CDR1 reads MDHEN; CDR2 reads SYDVKM. The CDR3 DNA sequence: TGTGCCAGCAGTGGGCCCGGGACTAGCGGGGGCCAAGAGACCCAGTACTTC. Its translation is CASSGPGTSGGQETQYF. Combining the CDR3 with reference TRBV28 and TRBJ2-5 gives the whole variable domain DVKVTQSSRYLVKRTGEKVFLECVQDMDHENMFWYRQDPGLGLRLIYFSYDVKMKEKGDIPEGYSVSREKKERFSLILESASTNQTSMYLCASSGPGTSGGQETQYFGPGTRLLVL.

This chain uses TRBV4-1 with TRBJ1-2, with D maybe TRBD1 (5 bases). V dropped 1 base and J dropped 8 bases, with 17 bases sitting between them. The length of the CDR3 is 15 residues. The germline V gene encodes CDR1 MGHRA and CDR2 YSYEKL. CDR3 amino acids: CASSQATVAVEGYTF. CDR3 DNA: TGCGCCAGCAGCCAAGCGACAGTGGCGGTAGAGGGCTACACCTTC.

This chain joins TRBV7-2 and TRBJ1-4; D might be TRBD1 (5 bases). Germline CDR1 is SGHTA and CDR2 is FQGNSA. The ends were cut back, 5 bases at V and 8 bases at J, with 15 bases in the middle. This CDR3 is 14 amino acids long. The chain's CDR3 is CASSPPRAGEKLFF. The CDR3 DNA sequence: TGTGCCAGCAGCCCCCCCAGGGCGGGAGAAAAACTGTTTTTT.

The chain uses TRBV2 and TRBJ2-7; 7 bases are a match to TRBD1. V lost 1 base to trimming and J lost 4 bases; unmatched junction nucleotides: 7. CDR1 SNHLY and CDR2 FYNNEI come from the germline V gene. CDR3 length: 15 residues. CDR3 in amino acids: CASSEGGGRSYEQYF. The CDR3 DNA reads as TGTGCCAGCAGTGAAGGAGGGGGCAGGAGTTACGAGCAGTACTTC.

This clone was detected a few times. This chain's CDR3 is CASSEGGGKTEAFF. CDR3 bases: TGTGCCAGCAGTGAAGGGGGAGGGAAGACTGAAGCTTTCTTT. V and J are TRBV6-1 and TRBJ1-1, with unresolved D. V gave up 1 base and J gave up 5 bases, with 11 bases separating them. Germline V gene lookup returns CDR1 MNHNS and CDR2 SASEGT. The CDR3 is 14 residues long.

This clone was seen a single time. This sequence joins TRBV28 and TRBJ2-1; D uncertain. Germline V gene lookup returns CDR1 MDHEN and CDR2 SYDVKM. Trimming took off 5 bases at V and 0 bases at J, with 14 bases between the two ends. The CDR3 loop spans 16 amino acids. Written as DNA, the CDR3 is TGTGCCAGCAGTCCGTGGGCTCGAACCTCCTACAATGAGCAGTTCTTC. Its translation is CASSPWARTSYNEQFF.

The genes are TRBV6-1 and TRBJ2-7; no clear D. Trimming removed 5 bases at V and 0 bases at J, with 14 bases between. Germline CDR1 is MNHNS and CDR2 is SASEGT. The CDR3 length is 15 residues. Here the CDR3 reads CASSPEHVSSYEQYF. The CDR3 DNA reads as TGTGCCAGCAGTCCCGAGCACGTGAGCTCCTACGAGCAGTACTTC.

The rearrangement joins TRBV6-1 to TRBJ2-7, with TRBD1 matching over 7 bases. Losses at the gene ends were 2 bases for V and 6 bases for J; bases not matched to a gene: 4. The V gene's germline CDR1 is MNHNS and CDR2 SASEGT. This CDR3 region has 13 residues. This CDR3 reads CASSERAGGEQYF. The CDR3 DNA follows: TGTGCCAGCAGTGAACGGGCAGGGGGCGAGCAGTACTTC.

This chain links TRBV11-3 with TRBJ1-1; D gene ambiguous. This CDR3 is built from 15 residues. Trimming took 5 bases from V and 1 from J, leaving 14 bases between them. CDR1 is SGHNT and CDR2 is YENEEA in the germline V gene. As DNA, the CDR3 is TGTGCCAGCAGCAGCCAGAGCTCGGGGAACACTGAAGCTTTCTTT. Translated, it gives CASSSQSSGNTEAFF.